Sequencing of this T cell receptor beta chain was carried out in a study of CD8 T cells in ankylosing spondylitis. General study points: Disease-linked clones reportedly showed significant enrichment in matched ankylosing spondylitis synovial fluid. In ankylosing spondylitis blood, a motif of eight highly homologous TCR beta variants appeared characteristic.

Making the TCR beta libraries involved quantitative 5'-RACE with molecular barcodes. TCRdb called the 5' RACE reads again in MiXCR, with one record for every CDR3 protein. In the table there are hundreds of thousands of distinct CDR3 sequences, 12% of which are singletons. The CDR3 is 16 amino acids. Trimming took off 8 bases at V and 5 bases at J, with 24 bases between the two ends. Germline CDR1 MDHEN, CDR2 SYDVKM. Points on this clonotype: The antigen is unknown.

This chain connects TRBV28 to TRBJ1-1; a weak D match, TRBD1 (6 bases). Sequenced: blood, either unsorted or a sorted T cell fraction (not recorded which). This clonotype was obtained from a male donor with ankylosing spondylitis. For the CDR3, the DNA is TGTGCCAGCCATATTCGGGCAGGGGCGCTCCTAACTGAAGCTTTCTTT. This gives the protein CASHIRAGALLTEAFF.